The rows below give T cell receptor beta chains drawn from one sample of a study of blood T cell repertoires in COVID-19. Clones were read by immunoSEQ multiplex PCR, and TCRdb kept only the in-frame ones, dropping some. The sample includes 200,000 or so clones, roughly 90% seen only once; the top ten take roughly 6%. The sample was peripheral blood. The receptors derive from a woman in her thirties or forties who had recovered from COVID-19. Both conserved end residues are part of each CDR3. D genes are given only for firm matches. Expanded clones are given a class, and other clones once, few, many or no size at all.

TRBV5-1	-	TRBD2	TRBJ2-1	16	TGCGCCAGCAGCTTGATTAGCGGGAGTCTCTTGAATGAGCAGTTCTTC	CASSLISGSLLNEQFF
TRBV5-1	-	-	TRBJ2-7	14	TGCGCCAGCAGCTTGGAGCAGGGTGCCTACGAGCAGTACTTC	CASSLEQGAYEQYF
TRBV30	-	-	TRBJ2-7	11	TGTGCCTGGAGCAACAGCTACGAGCAGTACTTC	CAWSNSYEQYF
TRBV19	-	-	TRBJ2-5	12	TGTGCCAGTAGTCTTCAGGGGGAGACCCAGTACTTC	CASSLQGETQYF
TRBV6-2/TRBV6-3	-	TRBD1	TRBJ2-7	14	TGTGCCAGCAGTTACAGGGGGCCTGTTGCGGAGCAGTACTTC	CASSYRGPVAEQYF
TRBV21-1	-	-	TRBJ2-3	18	TGTGCCAGCAGCAAGCCGGTCGAGCGGGGGGATAGCACAGATACGCAGTATTTT	CASSKPVERGDSTDTQYF
TRBV7-9	-	-	TRBJ1-3	12	TGTGCCAGCAGCGACACTGGAAACACCATATATTTT	CASSDTGNTIYF
TRBV5-5	once	-	TRBJ2-3	14	TGTGCCAGCAGCCCTTCTAGGGGTACAGATACGCAGTATTTT	CASSPSRGTDTQYF
TRBV30	-	-	TRBJ2-3	14	TGTGCCTGGAGGGCCGGGGGTGGCACAGATACGCAGTATTTT	CAWRAGGGTDTQYF
TRBV13	-	TRBD1	TRBJ2-1	13	TGTGCCAGCAGCCGGGACAGGGGGGATGAGCAGTTCTTC	CASSRDRGDEQFF